This paragraph covers one T cell receptor (beta chain) sequence. This entry belongs to a study of blood T cell repertoires in COVID-19. Study-level background: Samples of COVID-19 (acute and convalescent) were obtained from the United States, Italy and Spain. Sources were T cells, B-cell-depleted T cells, or PBMCs; the material itself was cDNA or gDNA.

V trimming: 2 bases; J trimming: 2 bases; junction bases outside the gene matches: 11. The length of the CDR3 is 18 residues. CDR1 and CDR2 from the germline V gene are SGHRS and YFSETQ. In the authors' methods: Using reference gene primer amplification, nucleated cell counts were estimated. Data came from immunoSEQ multiplex PCR; TCRdb stores just in-frame clones and leaves some out. That table gives V, J and clone size, and the DNA gave D and trimming. This sample has 75,000 or so clones; around 80% occur once, and the top ten carry about 5%. The sample comprised peripheral blood. The receptor was isolated from a man aged 60-69 years with active or convalescent COVID-19. This chain connects TRBV5-1 to TRBJ2-3, with 10 bases aligning to TRBD2. The CDR3, as DNA: TGCGCCAGCAGCTTAGAGCGGGGGGGCCGGACGAACACAGATACGCAGTATTTT. This sequence encodes CASSLERGGRTNTDTQYF.